This is a list of T cell receptor beta chains from one sample in a study of T cells expressing NK-cell markers. Each CDR3 protein gets one entry in TCRdb, which reprocessed the 5' RACE reads and gives no DNA. Recorded for this sample: roughly 350,000 distinct CDR3 sequences. The specimen was blood T cells: a sorted CD56 or NKG2C T cell subset, CD4+ or CD8+ T cells, or bulk PBMC T cells (not recorded which). These receptors all come from a man aged 18 to 69 in good health. Both conserved end residues are part of each CDR3.

j_call v_call cdr3_aa
TRBJ1-2 TRBV12-3/TRBV12-4 CASSEARGYTF
TRBJ2-5 TRBV4-1 CASSQDGTGGETQYF
TRBJ2-5 TRBV7-6 CASSEKLKAETQYF
TRBJ1-4 TRBV5-5 CASSLVRGLNEKLFF
TRBJ2-1 TRBV20-1 CSARDRRGGAGDEQFF
TRBJ2-3 TRBV18 CASSPPGIRNTDTQYF
TRBJ2-7 TRBV6-1 CASTTWTGAGDEQYF
TRBJ1-4 TRBV18 CASSPRQMGPDGNEKLFF
TRBJ2-1 TRBV29-1 CSGRRTPTDPYNEQFF
TRBJ1-2 TRBV3-1 CASSRTGGRYGYTF
TRBJ2-5 TRBV7-2 CASSLEGSTKTQYF
TRBJ2-7 TRBV7-8 CASSPRGSSYEQYF
TRBJ2-2 TRBV4-1 CASSARLAGGQNTGELFF
TRBJ2-5 TRBV18 CASSPDSGATQYF
TRBJ2-1 TRBV2 CASSIVLGRNNEQFF
TRBJ2-7 TRBV12-3/TRBV12-4 CASSLGGTPGLYEQYF